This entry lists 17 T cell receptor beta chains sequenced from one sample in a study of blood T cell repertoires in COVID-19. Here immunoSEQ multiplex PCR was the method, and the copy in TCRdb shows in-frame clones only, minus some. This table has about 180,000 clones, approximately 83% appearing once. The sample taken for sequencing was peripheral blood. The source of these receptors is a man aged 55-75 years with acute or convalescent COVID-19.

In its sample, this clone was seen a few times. This CDR3 is CASSPDSGQGTSPLHF. CDR3 bases: TGTGCCAGCTCACCCGACTCGGGACAAGGGACTTCACCCCTCCACTTT. This chain connects TRBV18 to TRBJ1-6, with D perhaps TRBD1 (6 bases). The germline V and J ends were trimmed by 3 bases and 9 bases, with 18 bases remaining between them. Germline CDR1 and CDR2: KGHSH and LQKENI. The CDR3 totals 16 residues. Based on the CDR3 plus reference TRBV18 and TRBJ1-6, the full variable domain is NAGVMQNPRHLVRRRGQEARLRCSPMKGHSHVYWYRQLPEEGLKFMVYLQKENIIDESGMPKERFSAEFPKEGPSILRIQQVVRGDSAAYFCASSPDSGQGTSPLHFGNGTRLTVT.

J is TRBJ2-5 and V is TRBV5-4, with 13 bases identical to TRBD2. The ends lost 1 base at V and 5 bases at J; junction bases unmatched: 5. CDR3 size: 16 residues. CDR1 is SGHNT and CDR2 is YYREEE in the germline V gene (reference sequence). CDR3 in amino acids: CASSLTSGRARETQYF. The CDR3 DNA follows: TGTGCCAGCAGCTTGACTAGCGGGAGGGCCCGGGAGACCCAGTACTTC.

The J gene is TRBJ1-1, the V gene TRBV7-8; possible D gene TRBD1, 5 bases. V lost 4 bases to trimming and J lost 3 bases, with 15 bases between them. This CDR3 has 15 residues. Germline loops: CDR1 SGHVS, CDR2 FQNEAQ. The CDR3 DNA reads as TGTGCCAGCAGCTCGACTACGGGGGGACACACTGAAGCTTTCTTT. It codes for CASSSTTGGHTEAFF.

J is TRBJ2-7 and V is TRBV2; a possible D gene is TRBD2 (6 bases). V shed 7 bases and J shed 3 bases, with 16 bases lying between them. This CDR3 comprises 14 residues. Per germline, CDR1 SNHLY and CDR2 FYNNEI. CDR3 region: CASTEQRASYEQYF. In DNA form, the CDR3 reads TGTGCCAGCACCGAGCAGCGGGCGAGCTACGAGCAGTACTTC.

In DNA, the CDR3 is TGTGCCAGTAGTATATCCCCAGGCAGGGGGGACAATGAGCAGTTCTTC. Encoded protein: CASSISPGRGDNEQFF. The gene calls are TRBV19 and TRBJ2-1, with D possibly matching TRBD1 (7 bases). Trimming pared 2 bases from V and 5 bases from J, leaving 16 bases between. Germline lookup yields CDR1 LNHDA and CDR2 SQIVND (reference sequence). CDR3 length equals 16 residues.

CDR3 region: CASSVGSGRSNEQFF. DNA for the CDR3: TGCGCCAGCAGTGTTGGAAGCGGGAGAAGCAATGAGCAGTTCTTC. The chain has TRBV10-1 and TRBJ2-1, with TRBD2 matching over 8 bases. The CDR3 has 15 residues. The ends lost 4 bases at V and 6 bases at J; junction bases unmatched: 8. The germline gives CDR1 WNHNN, CDR2 SYGVQD (reference sequence).

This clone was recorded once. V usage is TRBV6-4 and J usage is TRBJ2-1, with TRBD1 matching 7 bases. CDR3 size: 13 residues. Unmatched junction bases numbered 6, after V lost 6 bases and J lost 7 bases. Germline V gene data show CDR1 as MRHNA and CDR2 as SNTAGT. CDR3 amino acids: CASSSTGSNEQFF. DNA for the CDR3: TGTGCCAGCAGCTCGACAGGGTCGAATGAGCAGTTCTTC.

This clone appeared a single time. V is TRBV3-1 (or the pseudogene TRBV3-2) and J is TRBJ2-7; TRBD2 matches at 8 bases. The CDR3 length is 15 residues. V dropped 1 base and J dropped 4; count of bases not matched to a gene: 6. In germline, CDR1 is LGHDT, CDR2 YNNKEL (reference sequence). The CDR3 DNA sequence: TGTGCCAGCAGCCAAGTGTCGGGAGGGCCATACGAGCAGTACTTC. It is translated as CASSQVSGGPYEQYF.

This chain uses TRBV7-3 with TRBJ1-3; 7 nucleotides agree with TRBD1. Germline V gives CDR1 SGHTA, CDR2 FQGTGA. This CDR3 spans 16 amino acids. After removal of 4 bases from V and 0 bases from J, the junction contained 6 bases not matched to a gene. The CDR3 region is CASSWDSQDSGNTIYF. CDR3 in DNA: TGTGCCAGCAGCTGGGACAGTCAAGACTCTGGAAACACCATATATTTT.

The chain's CDR3 is CATMRPGMNTEAFF. In DNA, the CDR3 is TGTGCCACCATGAGGCCAGGGATGAACACTGAAGCTTTCTTT. The rearrangement joins TRBV27 to TRBJ1-1; TRBD1 might be the D (5 bases). Germline CDR1 reads MNHEY; CDR2 reads SMNVEV (reference sequence). V was cut by 10 bases and J by 0 bases, with 15 bases left in between. The CDR3 is 14 residues long.

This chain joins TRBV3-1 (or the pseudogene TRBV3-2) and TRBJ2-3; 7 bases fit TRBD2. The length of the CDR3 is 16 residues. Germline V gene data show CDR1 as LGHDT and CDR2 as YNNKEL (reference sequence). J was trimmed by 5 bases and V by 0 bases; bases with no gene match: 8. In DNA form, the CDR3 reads TGTGCCAGCAGCCAAGATGAGGGAGGGCCAAGAGATACGCAGTATTTT. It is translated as CASSQDEGGPRDTQYF.

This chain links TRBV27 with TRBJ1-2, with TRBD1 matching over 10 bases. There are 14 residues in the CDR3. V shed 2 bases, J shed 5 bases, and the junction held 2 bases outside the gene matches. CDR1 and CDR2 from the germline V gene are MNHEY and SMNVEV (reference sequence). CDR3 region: CASSLGDRGYGYTF. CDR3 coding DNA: TGTGCCAGCAGTTTAGGGGACAGGGGTTATGGCTACACCTTC.

The CDR3 nucleotides are TGTGCCAGCAGTTACCGTAAGGGGAACTATGGCTACACCTTC. It yields the protein CASSYRKGNYGYTF. V gene TRBV28 combines with J gene TRBJ1-2; maybe TRBD1 (5 bases). CDR3 length: 14 amino acids. V was trimmed by 4 bases and J by 2 bases, leaving 11 bases between them. Looked up from germline, CDR1 is MDHEN and CDR2 is SYDVKM.

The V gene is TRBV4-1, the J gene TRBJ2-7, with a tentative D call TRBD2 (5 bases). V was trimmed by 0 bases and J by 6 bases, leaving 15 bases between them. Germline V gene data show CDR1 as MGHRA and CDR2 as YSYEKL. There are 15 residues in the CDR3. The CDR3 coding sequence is TGCGCCAGCAGCCAAGACGAGGGAGTAATAGCCGAGCAGTACTTC. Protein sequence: CASSQDEGVIAEQYF.

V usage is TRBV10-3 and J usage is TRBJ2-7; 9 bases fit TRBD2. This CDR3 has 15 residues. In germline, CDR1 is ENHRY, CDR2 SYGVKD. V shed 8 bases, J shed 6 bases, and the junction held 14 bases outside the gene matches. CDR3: CAIGTSSEKPLEQYF. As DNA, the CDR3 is TGTGCCATCGGGACTAGCTCCGAAAAACCTCTCGAGCAGTACTTC.

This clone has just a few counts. This chain's CDR3 is CASSRGIGTGLSSTDTQYF. DNA for the CDR3: TGCGCCAGCAGTAGAGGAATCGGGACTGGCCTATCTAGCACAGATACGCAGTATTTT. The rearrangement uses TRBV5-1 and TRBJ2-3, with a tentative D call TRBD2 (6 bases). CDR3 size: 19 residues. The V and J ends lost 5 bases and 0 bases respectively, with 25 bases between them. CDR1 is SGHRS, CDR2 YFSETQ, per germline. The complete variable domain, with remaining parts taken from reference TRBV5-1 and TRBJ2-3, reads KAGVTQTPRYLIKTRGQQVTLSCSPISGHRSVSWYQQTPGQGLQFLFEYFSETQRNKGNFPGRFSGRQFSNSRSEMNVSTLELGDSALYLCASSRGIGTGLSSTDTQYFGPGTRLTVL.

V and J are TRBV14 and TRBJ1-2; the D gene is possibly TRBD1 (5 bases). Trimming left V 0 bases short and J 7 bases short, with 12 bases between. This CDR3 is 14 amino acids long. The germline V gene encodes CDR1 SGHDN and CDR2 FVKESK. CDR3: CASSQDLTAGGYTF. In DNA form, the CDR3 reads TGTGCCAGCAGCCAAGATCTGACAGCCGGTGGCTACACCTTC.